Listed below are T cell receptor beta chains from one sample, sequenced in a study of T cells in Graves' hyperthyroidism and ophthalmopathy. From the multiplex PCR reads, TCRdb called clonotypes with MiXCR, one entry per CDR3 protein. The data hold a few hundred thousand distinct CDR3 sequences, with 15% to 18% observed a single time. The sequenced material came from blood. These receptors were taken from a woman in her 30s with Graves' hyperthyroidism. CDR3s leave out the opening cysteine and the closing phenylalanine or tryptophan.

V gene	J gene	CDR3 length	CDR3 protein
TRBV11-2	TRBJ1-3	12	ASSPGRTRNTIY
TRBV5-1	TRBJ2-7	12	ASSSGTEDYEQY
TRBV3-1	TRBJ2-1	15	ASSQGPPQLPLGEQF
TRBV30	TRBJ2-1	13	AWSPMGLALNEQF
TRBV12-3/TRBV12-4	TRBJ2-2	13	ASSLNIARTGELF
TRBV12-3/TRBV12-4	TRBJ1-1	12	ASSIDRASTEAF
TRBV10-3	TRBJ2-2	12	AIGQGAVTGELF
TRBV4-1	TRBJ1-2	16	ASSQDSQGTFSNYGYT
TRBV30	TRBJ2-2	14	AWSTRGLAGGGELF
TRBV27	TRBJ2-7	11	ASRPRGSYEQY
TRBV7-9	TRBJ2-7	14	ASSSGLAGRPYEQY
TRBV6-6	TRBJ2-2	14	ASSYSIQGETGELF
TRBV29-1	TRBJ2-3	12	SVAGTNFTDTQY
TRBV19	TRBJ2-1	11	ASSMSAINEQF
TRBV2	TRBJ2-1	13	ASSYRDPTYNEQF
TRBV7-9	TRBJ2-3	12	ASSFTLQGDTQY
TRBV12-5	TRBJ1-5	13	ASGLAQGTAQPQH
TRBV4-2	TRBJ2-7	13	ASSGLAGEGYEQY
TRBV7-2	TRBJ1-3	13	ASSLVFRIGNTIY
TRBV5-1	TRBJ1-1	16	ASSSPSGTGIGNTEAF
TRBV27	TRBJ1-2	11	ASRRGPNYGYT
TRBV2	TRBJ2-1	13	ASSGTGVGYSEQF
TRBV15	TRBJ1-6	14	ATSRTGTGIDSPLH
TRBV30	TRBJ2-6	10	AWSLGANVLT
TRBV7-2	TRBJ2-1	13	ASSLVLAGNNEQF
TRBV27	TRBJ2-7	13	ATRLTGGASYEQY
TRBV6-1	TRBJ2-3	11	ASSMINGDTQY
TRBV27	TRBJ2-1	15	ASSLYNPLGSNNEQF
TRBV6-5	TRBJ2-7	11	ASSYLQGSEQY
TRBV15	TRBJ1-2	12	ATSRDPTGHGYT
TRBV5-1	TRBJ2-1	12	ASKLAGIYNEQF
TRBV20-1	TRBJ2-1	12	SARLPGIGNEQF
TRBV24-1	TRBJ1-3	11	ATSDPGLAGGY
TRBV6-1	TRBJ1-4	14	ASSLRTGGASEKLF
TRBV5-1	TRBJ1-5	17	ASSPRARFEGKSNQPQH
TRBV12-3/TRBV12-4	TRBJ2-3	14	ASSFRTSAYTDTQY
TRBV28	TRBJ2-1	14	ASSFPAYSSYNEQF
TRBV4-3	TRBJ2-7	13	ASSRGTGALYEQY
TRBV7-2	TRBJ2-1	13	ASSPGLVSYNEQF
TRBV27	TRBJ2-7	13	ASSPSPRADYEQY
TRBV29-1	TRBJ1-1	11	SVAGGENTEAF
TRBV6-1	TRBJ2-7	12	ASKRGQDSDAQY
TRBV27	TRBJ1-2	14	ASKVSGLSLLSGYT
TRBV27	TRBJ2-5	12	ASRLTGFQETQY
TRBV18	TRBJ2-7	12	ASSPGQGAYEQY
TRBV20-1	TRBJ2-5	10	SARDLGETQY
TRBV9	TRBJ1-2	12	ASSVAGGPEGYT
TRBV28	TRBJ1-5	7	ASSPPMH
TRBV3-1	TRBJ2-1	11	ASSPRLASEQF
TRBV24-1	TRBJ2-3	14	ATSDLPGRGTDTQY
TRBV6-6	TRBJ2-5	14	ASSYSWGTRQETQY
TRBV11-2	TRBJ1-3	14	ASSPPAGRFGNTIY
TRBV20-1	TRBJ2-7	12	SARGGGLNYEQY
TRBV5-1	TRBJ1-2	11	ASSLSVDYGYT
TRBV5-1	TRBJ2-7	12	ASSWNRNSYEQY
TRBV28	TRBJ1-1	12	AIGEFGRGNVAF
TRBV19	TRBJ2-1	14	ASSTIDRVTYNEQF